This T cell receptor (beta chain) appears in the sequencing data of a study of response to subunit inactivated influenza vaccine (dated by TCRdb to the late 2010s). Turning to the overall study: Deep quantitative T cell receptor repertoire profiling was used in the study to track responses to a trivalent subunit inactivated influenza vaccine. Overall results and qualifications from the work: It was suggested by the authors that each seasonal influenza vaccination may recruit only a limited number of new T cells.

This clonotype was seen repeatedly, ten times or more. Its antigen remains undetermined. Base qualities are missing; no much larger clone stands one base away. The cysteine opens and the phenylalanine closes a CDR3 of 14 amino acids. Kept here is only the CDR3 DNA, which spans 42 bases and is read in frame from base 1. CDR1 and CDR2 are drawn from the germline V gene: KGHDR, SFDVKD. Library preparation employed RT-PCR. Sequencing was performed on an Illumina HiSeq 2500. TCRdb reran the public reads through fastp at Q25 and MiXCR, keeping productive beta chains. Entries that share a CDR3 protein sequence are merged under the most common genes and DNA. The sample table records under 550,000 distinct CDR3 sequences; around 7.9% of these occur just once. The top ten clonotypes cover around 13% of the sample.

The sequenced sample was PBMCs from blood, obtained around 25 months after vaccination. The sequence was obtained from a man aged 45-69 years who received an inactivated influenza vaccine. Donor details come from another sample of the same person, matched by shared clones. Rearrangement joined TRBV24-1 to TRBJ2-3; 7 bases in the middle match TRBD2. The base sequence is TGTGCTACCGGTGAAGACAGCGGGGCAGATACGCAGTATTTT. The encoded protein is CATGEDSGADTQYF.